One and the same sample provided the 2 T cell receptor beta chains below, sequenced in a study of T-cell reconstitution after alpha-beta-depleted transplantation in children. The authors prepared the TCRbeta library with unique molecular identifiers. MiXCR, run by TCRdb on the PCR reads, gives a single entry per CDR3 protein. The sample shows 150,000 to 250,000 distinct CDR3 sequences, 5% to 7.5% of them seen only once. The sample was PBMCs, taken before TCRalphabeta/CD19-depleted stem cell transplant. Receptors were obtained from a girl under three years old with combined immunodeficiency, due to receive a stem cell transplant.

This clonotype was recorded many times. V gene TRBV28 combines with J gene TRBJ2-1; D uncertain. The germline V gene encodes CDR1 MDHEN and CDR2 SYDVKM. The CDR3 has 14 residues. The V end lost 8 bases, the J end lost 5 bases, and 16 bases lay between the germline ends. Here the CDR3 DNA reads TGTGCCAGCCGACCTGGACCGGAGCACAATGAGCAGTTCTTC. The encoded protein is CASRPGPEHNEQFF.

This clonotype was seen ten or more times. CDR3: CASSLRQSSYNEQFF. DNA of the CDR3: TGTGCCAGCAGCTTACGACAGAGCTCCTACAATGAGCAGTTCTTC. The V and J genes are TRBV7-3 and TRBJ2-1; the D gene is possibly TRBD1 (5 bases). Looked up from germline, CDR1 is SGHTA and CDR2 is FQGTGA. V lost 2 bases, J lost 0 bases, and 8 bases lay in between. The CDR3 contains 15 residues.